These T cell receptor beta chains were read from a single sample in a study of chemoradiotherapy in HPV16-positive cancers. Sequencing was performed with immunoSEQ multiplex PCR; in TCRdb, only in-frame clones are kept and a portion is missing. The repertoire holds 7,700 or so clones, with about 66% as singletons. Collection of the sample occurred from a patient who underwent chemoradiotherapy. These receptor sequences come from a human donor with HPV-associated anogenital cancer. The CDR3 runs from the conserved cysteine through the conserved F or W. A D gene is named only where the DNA matches it firmly. Expanded clones are given a class, and other clones once, few, many or no size at all.

D	size	V	J	DNA	CDR3
.	.	TRBV27	TRBJ1-1	TGTGCCAGCTTAGGGTGGGCTGAAGCTTTCTTT	CASLGWAEAFF
TRBD1	.	TRBV2	TRBJ1-4	TGTGCCAGCAGCGAAGATGGACAGGGCGGGAATGAAAAACTGTTTTTT	CASSEDGQGGNEKLFF
.	.	TRBV9	TRBJ2-1	TGTGCCAGCAGCGCCGACCCAAGTGGGTACAATGAGCAGTTCTTC	CASSADPSGYNEQFF
.	few	TRBV14	TRBJ1-1	TGTGCCAGCAGCCAAGATTTGGACGCTGAAGCTTTCTTT	CASSQDLDAEAFF
.	.	TRBV7-2	TRBJ2-3	TGTGCCAGCAGCCCCTCCCAAGGCTCCGATACGCAGTATTTT	CASSPSQGSDTQYF
.	once	TRBV7-2	TRBJ1-2	TGTGCCAGCAGCTTCGTACCGCCAGCCTATGGCTACACCTTC	CASSFVPPAYGYTF
.	.	TRBV2	TRBJ1-4	TGTGCCGTTCACCATCACGTTGGACAGCAGATTGAAAAACTGTTTTTT	CAVHHHVGQQIEKLFF
.	.	TRBV30	TRBJ1-6	TGTGCCTGGAGTTGGGACCACCGCTCCTATAATTCACCCCTCCACTTT	CAWSWDHRSYNSPLHF
TRBD2	.	TRBV4-3	TRBJ2-1	TGCGCCAGCAGCCAAGATCGGGGGGAGGGCCCTATGGAGCAGTTCTTC	CASSQDRGEGPMEQFF
TRBD1	.	TRBV28	TRBJ2-5	TGTGCCAGCAGTATAACCGGGACAGGGGGCTGGGAGACCCAGTACTTC	CASSITGTGGWETQYF
.	.	TRBV19	TRBJ2-1	TGTGCCAGTAGTATCGAGGTTCATGAGCAGTTCTTC	CASSIEVHEQFF
.	.	TRBV5-1	TRBJ1-4	TGCGCCAGCAGCCCCGGGGAGGGTTTTCGGGAAAAACTGTTTTTT	CASSPGEGFREKLFF
TRBD1	few	TRBV5-1	TRBJ1-2	TGCGCCAGCAGCTTTGGCGGGACAGGGACCTATGGCTACACCTTC	CASSFGGTGTYGYTF
.	.	TRBV28	TRBJ1-1	TGTGCCAGCAGTGAAGGGGGATTGGGGAACACTGAAGCTTTCTTT	CASSEGGLGNTEAFF
TRBD1	.	TRBV18	TRBJ1-1	TGTGCCAGCTCACCAGGGACAGGGGTGGCGACTGAAGCTTTCTTT	CASSPGTGVATEAFF
.	.	TRBV7-9	TRBJ2-7	TGTGCCAGCAGCCCAACCCTCCTAGCGATCCCCGAGCAGTACTTC	CASSPTLLAIPEQYF
.	.	TRBV5-1	TRBJ2-3	TGCGCCAGCAGCTCGCTCCCCCAGCGGTCTCCGGGGGTGGTGCAGTATTTT	CASSSLPQRSPGVVQYF
.	.	TRBV19	TRBJ2-2	TGTGCCAGTCGGGGACTTTTAGGTACCGGGGAGCTGTTTTTT	CASRGLLGTGELFF
TRBD1	.	TRBV6-1	TRBJ1-1	TGTGCCAGCAGCCACCCTACAGGGGTCACTGAAGCTTTCTTT	CASSHPTGVTEAFF
TRBD1	.	TRBV7-3	TRBJ2-1	TGTGCCAGCAGCTTATATAGGGACAGCTACAATGAGCAGTTCTTC	CASSLYRDSYNEQFF
.	.	TRBV6-1	TRBJ1-3	TGTGCCAGCAGTGTCAACGTTATCTCTGGAAACACCATATATTTT	CASSVNVISGNTIYF
TRBD2	.	TRBV5-5	TRBJ2-3	TGTGCCAGCACCGGGGGGGGAACAGATACGCAGTATTTT	CASTGGGTDTQYF
.	.	TRBV4-3	TRBJ1-5	TGCGCCAGCAGCCAAGACATATACTCAGGGTTTCAGCCCCAGCATTTT	CASSQDIYSGFQPQHF